A single sample is the source of the 10 T cell receptor beta chains below, sequenced in a study of neurological immune-mediated disorders. Each CDR3 protein gets one entry after TCRdb re-called the 5' RACE reads with MiXCR. The sample carries roughly 74,000 distinct CDR3 sequences, 5.2% recorded once. Sequences were obtained from PBMCs. The receptors were sampled from a man in his late teens or twenties with multiple sclerosis.

This clonotype was counted ten times or more. The V call is TRBV20-1, the J call TRBJ1-5; no reliable D call. V was clipped by 3 bases and J by 0 bases, with 9 bases between them. The length of the CDR3 is 14 residues. Germline V gene data show CDR1 as DFQATT and CDR2 as SNEGSKA (reference sequence). The CDR3 loop is CSARGLNSNQPQHF. Written as DNA, the CDR3 is TGCAGTGCTAGGGGCCTTAATAGCAATCAGCCCCAGCATTTT.

This clonotype occurred many times. The V gene is TRBV12-3 or TRBV12-4, the J gene TRBJ2-7, with 9 nucleotides matching TRBD2. The ends lost 6 bases at V and 6 bases at J; junction bases unmatched: 12. CDR3 length: 15 amino acids. CDR3 region: CASSSGGGGAGEQYF. The CDR3 DNA is TGTGCCAGCAGCTCCGGGGGCGGGGGGGCCGGCGAGCAGTACTTC.

This clonotype was seen ten or more times. The CDR3 sequence is CSAKRADQPQHF. CDR3 nucleotide sequence: TGCAGTGCTAAAAGGGCGGATCAGCCCCAGCATTTT. The gene calls are TRBV20-1 and TRBJ1-5; D is unresolved. Trimming removed 4 bases at V and 5 bases at J, with 9 bases between. Germline-derived CDR1 and CDR2 are DFQATT and SNEGSKA (reference sequence). The CDR3 totals 12 residues.

This clonotype was recorded many times. The V and J genes are TRBV3-1 and TRBJ2-3, with D hard to call. Trimming removed 4 bases at V and 6 bases at J, with 11 bases between. The CDR3 length is 13 residues. CDR1 and CDR2 (germline): LGHDT, YNNKEL (reference sequence). CDR3 bases: TGTGCCAGCAGCCGAATAGCTGGGGATACGCAGTATTTT. It yields the protein CASSRIAGDTQYF.

This clonotype was seen at least ten times. V gene TRBV12-3 or TRBV12-4 combines with J gene TRBJ1-2; D not certain. The CDR3 has 14 residues. V lost 6 bases and J lost 0, with 11 bases in between. CDR3 protein: CASRARTTNYGYTF. The CDR3 bases are TGTGCCAGCAGGGCAAGGACCACTAACTATGGCTACACCTTC.

As concerns this clonotype: Since a much larger clone is just one base distant, this may be a read error. The CDR3 does not close with the conserved phenylalanine or tryptophan, likely indicating a read error. The chain carries TRBV20-1 and TRBJ1-1; unclear D gene. There are 11 residues in the CDR3. Germline V CDR1 and CDR2: DFQATT, SNEGSKA (reference sequence). The V end was cut by 6 bases, the J end by 4 bases, with 9 bases between. The CDR3 sequence is CSAPKLTEAFY. In nucleotides, the CDR3 is TGCAGTGCCCCGAAGCTCACTGAAGCTTTCTAT.

This clonotype showed up many times. The chain has TRBV20-1 and TRBJ2-7; TRBD2 aligns across 7 bases. With V trimmed by 5 bases and J by 4 bases, 8 bases remained unmatched. CDR1 and CDR2 from the germline V gene are DFQATT and SNEGSKA (reference sequence). This CDR3 is built from 13 residues. This CDR3 reads CSAEARLAYEQYF. The CDR3 nucleotides read TGCAGTGCTGAGGCCCGACTAGCATACGAGCAGTACTTC.

This clonotype showed up many times. V and J are TRBV6-1 and TRBJ1-1; the match to TRBD1 covers 8 bases. Unmatched junction bases numbered 8, after V lost 7 bases and J lost 4 bases. The CDR3 is 14 amino acids. Germline loops: CDR1 MNHNS, CDR2 SASEGT. CDR3: CASTGAGGRTEAFF. Written as DNA, the CDR3 is TGTGCCAGCACAGGGGCAGGGGGCCGCACTGAAGCTTTCTTT.

Ten or more counts support this clonotype. The genes are TRBV7-8 and TRBJ2-7; TRBD2 aligns across 11 bases. The CDR3 has 16 amino acids. V was pared by 6 bases and J by 0 bases, with 7 bases of the junction left unmatched. Per germline, CDR1 SGHVS and CDR2 FQNEAQ. This CDR3 reads CASRPGLAGLSYEQYF. The DNA of the CDR3 is TGTGCCAGCAGGCCCGGACTAGCGGGTCTCTCCTACGAGCAGTACTTC.

This clonotype has at least ten counts. This chain joins TRBV10-3 and TRBJ2-7; the D gene is possibly TRBD2 (5 bases). V shed 5 bases and J shed 5 bases, with 13 bases lying between them. This CDR3 is 13 amino acids long. Per germline, CDR1 ENHRY and CDR2 SYGVKD. CDR3 residues: CAISPSTGNEQYF. The CDR3 nucleotides read TGTGCCATCAGTCCCAGCACGGGGAACGAGCAGTACTTC.